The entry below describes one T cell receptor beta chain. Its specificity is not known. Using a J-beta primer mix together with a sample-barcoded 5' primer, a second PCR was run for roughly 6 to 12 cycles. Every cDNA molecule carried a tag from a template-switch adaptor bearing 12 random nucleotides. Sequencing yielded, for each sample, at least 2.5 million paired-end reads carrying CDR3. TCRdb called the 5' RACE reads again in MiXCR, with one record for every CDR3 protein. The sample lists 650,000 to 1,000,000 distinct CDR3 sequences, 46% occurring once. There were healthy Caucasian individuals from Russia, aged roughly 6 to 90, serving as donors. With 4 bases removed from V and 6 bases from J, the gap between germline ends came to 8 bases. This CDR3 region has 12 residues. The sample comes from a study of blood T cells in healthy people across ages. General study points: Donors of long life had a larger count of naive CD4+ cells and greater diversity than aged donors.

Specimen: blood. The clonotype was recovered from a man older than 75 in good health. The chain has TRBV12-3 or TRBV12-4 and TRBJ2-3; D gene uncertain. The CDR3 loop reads CASSWLLDTQYF. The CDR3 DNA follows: TGTGCCAGCAGTTGGTTGTTGGATACGCAGTATTTT.